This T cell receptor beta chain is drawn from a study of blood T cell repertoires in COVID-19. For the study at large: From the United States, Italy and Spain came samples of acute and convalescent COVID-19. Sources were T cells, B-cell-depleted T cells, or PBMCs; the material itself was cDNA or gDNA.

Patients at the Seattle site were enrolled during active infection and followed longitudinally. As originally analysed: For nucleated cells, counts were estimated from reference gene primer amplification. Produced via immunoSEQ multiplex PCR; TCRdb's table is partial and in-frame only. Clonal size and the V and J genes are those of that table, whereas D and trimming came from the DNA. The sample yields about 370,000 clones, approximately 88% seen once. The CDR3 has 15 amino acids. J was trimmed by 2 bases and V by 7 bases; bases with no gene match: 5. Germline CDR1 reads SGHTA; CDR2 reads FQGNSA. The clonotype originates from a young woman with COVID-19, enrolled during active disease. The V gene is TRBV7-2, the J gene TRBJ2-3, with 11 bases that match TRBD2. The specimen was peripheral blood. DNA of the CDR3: TGTGCCAGCAAGACTAGCGGGGCAGTCACAGATACGCAGTATTTT. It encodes CASKTSGAVTDTQYF.